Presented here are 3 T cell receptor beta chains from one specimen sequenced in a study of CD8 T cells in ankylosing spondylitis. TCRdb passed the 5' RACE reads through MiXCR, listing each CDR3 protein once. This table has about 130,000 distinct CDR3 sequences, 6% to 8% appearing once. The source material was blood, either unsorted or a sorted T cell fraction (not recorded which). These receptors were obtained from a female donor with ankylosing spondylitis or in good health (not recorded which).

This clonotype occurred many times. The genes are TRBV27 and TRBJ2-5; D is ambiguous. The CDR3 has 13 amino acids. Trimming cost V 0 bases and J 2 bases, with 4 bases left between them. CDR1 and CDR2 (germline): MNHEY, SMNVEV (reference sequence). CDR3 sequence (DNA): TGTGCCAGCAGTTTATCGCCTCAAGAGACCCAGTACTTC. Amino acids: CASSLSPQETQYF.

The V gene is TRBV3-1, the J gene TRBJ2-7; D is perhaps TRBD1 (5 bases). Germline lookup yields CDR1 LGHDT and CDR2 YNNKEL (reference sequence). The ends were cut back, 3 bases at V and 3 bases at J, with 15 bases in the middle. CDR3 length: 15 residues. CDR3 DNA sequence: TGTGCCAGCAGCCAGGAAACAGGTCAGTTCTACGAGCAGTACTTC. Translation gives CASSQETGQFYEQYF.

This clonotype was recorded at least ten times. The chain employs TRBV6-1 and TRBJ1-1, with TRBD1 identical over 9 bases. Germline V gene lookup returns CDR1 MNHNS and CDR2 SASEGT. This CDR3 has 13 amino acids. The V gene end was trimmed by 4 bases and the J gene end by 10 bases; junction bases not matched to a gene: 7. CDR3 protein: CASSGSGQGPAFF. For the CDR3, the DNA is TGTGCCAGCAGTGGGTCCGGACAGGGGCCAGCTTTCTTT.